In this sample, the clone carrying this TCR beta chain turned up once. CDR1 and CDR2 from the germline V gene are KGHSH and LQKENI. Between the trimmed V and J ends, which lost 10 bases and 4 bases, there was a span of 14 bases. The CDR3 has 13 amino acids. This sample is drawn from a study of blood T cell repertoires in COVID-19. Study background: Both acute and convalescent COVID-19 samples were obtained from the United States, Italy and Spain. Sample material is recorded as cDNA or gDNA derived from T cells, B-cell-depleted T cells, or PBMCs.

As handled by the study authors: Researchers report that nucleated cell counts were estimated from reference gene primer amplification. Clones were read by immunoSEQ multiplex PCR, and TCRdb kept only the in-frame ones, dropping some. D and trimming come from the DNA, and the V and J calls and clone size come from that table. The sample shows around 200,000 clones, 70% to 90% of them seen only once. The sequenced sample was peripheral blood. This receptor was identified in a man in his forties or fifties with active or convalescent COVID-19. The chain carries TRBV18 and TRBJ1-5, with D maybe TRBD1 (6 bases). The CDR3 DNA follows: TGTGCCACCTCCCAGGGACAAAATCAGCCCCAGCATTTT. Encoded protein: CATSQGQNQPQHF.